Described below is a single T cell receptor beta chain sequence and its context. The antigen is not known. Sequencing was performed with immunoSEQ multiplex PCR; in TCRdb, only in-frame clones are kept and a portion is missing. The repertoire holds 150,000 to 200,000 clones, about 90% seen once, with less than 3% in the top ten. The sample comes from a study of T cell responses to AZD1222 COVID-19 vaccine. Study-level findings and limits: Females made up more of the donors, who were largely white British, and clonal diversity may have come out too low. Spike-specific TCR breadth and depth both grew after two AZD1222 doses. The number of AZD1222 recipients seropositive at baseline was only five to seven.

The CDR3 runs to 16 residues. The V segment lost 2 bases and the J segment 6 bases; nucleotides outside the gene matches: 13. Germline-derived CDR1 and CDR2 are SGHNT and YYREEE (reference sequence). Sample: peripheral blood, taken on day 0 of MenACWY control vaccination. The TCR originated in an adult in good health. The chain has TRBV5-4 and TRBJ1-1, with TRBD1 matching 7 bases. The CDR3 reads CASSFDPGTVLSEAFF. CDR3 coding DNA: TGTGCCAGCAGCTTCGATCCTGGGACAGTCCTTTCTGAAGCTTTCTTT.